This TCR beta chain was captured in a study of OX40 agonist ivuxolimab in advanced cancers. The overall study: Partial responses were achieved by three patients, one with hepatocellular carcinoma and two with cutaneous melanoma.

Notes on this clone: The antigen is not known.

The assay was immunoSEQ multiplex PCR, and TCRdb's table has in-frame clones only and misses some. The sample comprises about 45,000 clones, 70% to 90% of which are singletons, and around 17% rests with the top ten. Overall study findings and caveats: Among T cells, CD8+ cells averaged more expanded clones than CD4+ cells.

The J segment lost 5 bases and the V segment lost 3 bases, leaving 6 bases of the junction unmatched. Looked up from germline, CDR1 is MNHNS and CDR2 is SASEGT. This CDR3 is built from 15 residues. The V gene is TRBV6-1, the J gene TRBJ1-5; 8 bases are a match to TRBD1. The sample in question was CD4+ or CD8+ T cells sorted from blood, obtained in a trial of the OX40 agonist ivuxolimab. This receptor was obtained from an adult with an advanced solid tumor such as melanoma, head and neck, liver or kidney cancer. The CDR3 bases are TGTGCCAGCAGTGACTTGACAGGGGTGGATCAGCCCCAGCATTTT. Its protein is CASSDLTGVDQPQHF.